This TCR beta chain was profiled in a study of blood T cells in healthy people across ages. Individuals who donated were healthy Caucasians from Russia aged roughly 6 to 100. Points on this clonotype: No antigen is known for it.

Through a sample-barcoded 5' primer and a J-beta primer mix, a second PCR was run for about 6 to 12 cycles. One entry per CDR3 protein results from TCRdb running MiXCR on the 5' RACE reads. This repertoire shows 800,000 to 950,000 distinct CDR3 sequences, about 37% found once; its top ten account for roughly 13%. The CDR3 is made up of 13 amino acids. With 5 bases clipped from V and 8 bases from J, the junction kept 7 bases outside the gene matches. Germline loops: CDR1 SNHLY, CDR2 FYNNEI. Whole-study findings and limits: Long-lived donors exceeded aged donors in naive CD4+ cells and diversity.

This receptor was taken from a man between 18 and 29 years old in good health. This sequence joins TRBV2 and TRBJ2-7, with 9 bases identical to TRBD2. Sequenced: blood. The CDR3 coding sequence is TGTGCCAGCAGTTTCCAGCGGGGGGTGAAGCAGTACTTC. It specifies CASSFQRGVKQYF.